This is a list of T cell receptor beta chains from one sample in a study of shared clonotypes between healthy human individuals. The data were produced by immunoSEQ multiplex PCR, yet TCRdb's version contains in-frame clones alone and is incomplete. The repertoire has over a million clones, 96% of them found once; the top ten carry over 1%. Sequenced: naive CD4+ T cells sorted from blood. The receptor set was obtained from a man aged 25-45 years in good health. Each CDR3 is given with its conserved first and last residue. D genes are given only for firm matches. Expanded clones get a size class; other rows say once, few or many, or leave the size out.

>-|TRBV9|TRBJ2-1|-
CASSVEGGLAVLGNEQFF
>-|TRBV18|TRBJ1-1|-
CASSPSEKGFEAFF
>-|TRBV5-6|TRBJ2-1|TRBD1
CASSTTTGQGDYNEQFF
>-|TRBV5-1|TRBJ2-5|TRBD1
CASSLVGTGEETQYF
>once|TRBV29-1|TRBJ2-2|TRBD2
CSAYKREDTGELFF
>few|TRBV5-1|TRBJ2-5|-
CASSFGVQETQYF
>-|TRBV18|TRBJ1-3|-
CASSESRSHSGNTIYF
>-|TRBV5-4|TRBJ2-1|TRBD1
CASSLDRGVNNEQFF
>-|TRBV18|TRBJ2-1|-
CASSPPGRTNNEQFF
>-|TRBV6-5|TRBJ1-1|-
CASSFFPTGTEAFF
>-|TRBV5-1|TRBJ2-7|-
CASSFWRDSPGVSYEQYF
>-|TRBV6-5|TRBJ2-2|-
CASKNHREAGELFF
>-|TRBV28|TRBJ1-1|-
CASSLGGHMNTEAFF
>-|TRBV5-1|TRBJ1-1|-
CASSFTPRARIASEAFF
>-|TRBV14|TRBJ2-5|TRBD2
CASSQGLAGGQETQYF
>-|TRBV5-4|TRBJ2-7|TRBD2
CASSLVSAGGSYEQYF
>-|TRBV5-4|TRBJ1-1|-
CASSFRQMNTEAFF
>-|TRBV7-8|TRBJ2-1|TRBD2
CASSLGLAGAYEQFF
>-|TRBV18|TRBJ2-4|-
CASSPSGELIAKNIQYF
>-|TRBV18|TRBJ2-1|TRBD1
CASSPPPGRQGGFYNEQFF
>-|TRBV6-5|TRBJ2-1|TRBD2
CASSYMAGGVEQFF
>-|TRBV5-6|TRBJ2-1|TRBD2
CASSPPRSGRAFEQFF
>-|TRBV6-5|TRBJ2-1|-
CASRLGLVNEQFF
>-|TRBV2|TRBJ1-1|-
CASSELGQDGAFF
>-|TRBV13|TRBJ2-7|-
CASSQGGRALKISYEQYF
>-|TRBV11-3|TRBJ2-1|TRBD1
CASSLNLPGGFSRTYNEQFF